The present T cell receptor beta chain was sequenced within a study of T-cell memory formation after mild COVID-19. Overall study findings and caveats: Clones that contracted from day 15 to 85 were balanced CD4/CD8, while later expanders leaned CD4+.

This clonotype was counted between two and nine times. The antigen is not known. TCRdb reanalysed the 5' RACE reads using MiXCR and keeps one entry per CDR3 protein. In the table there are a few hundred thousand distinct CDR3 sequences, approximately 14% of which are singletons. Losses at the gene ends were 0 bases for V and 5 bases for J; bases not matched to a gene: 11. From germline, CDR1 is SEHNR and CDR2 FQNEAQ (reference sequence). The CDR3 has 17 amino acids. The specimen was PBMCs or a T cell subset sorted from them (not recorded which). The rearrangement joins TRBV7-9 to TRBJ2-7; 9 bases align to TRBD1. This TCR derives from a man aged 18 to 35 who had mild COVID-19 (a few samples of this study predate the infection). Cell type and time point are not known. The CDR3 nucleotides read TGTGCCAGCAGCTTAGCTTCGGACAGGGGAAGTATGGACGAGCAGTACTTC. Translating gives CASSLASDRGSMDEQYF.